Included here is one T cell receptor beta chain sequence, with context. What it binds is unknown. The CDR3 extends over 12 amino acids. The V gene's germline CDR1 is ENHRY and CDR2 SYGVKD. Trimming shortened V by 3 bases and J by 6 bases, and 8 bases separated the two germline ends. The sample originates from a study of T-cell reconstitution after alpha-beta-depleted transplantation in children. As it was prepared, the TCRbeta library received unique molecular identifiers. TCRdb reprocessed the PCR reads with MiXCR, giving one entry per CDR3 protein. This table has about 440,000 distinct CDR3 sequences, about 45% appearing once. Findings and caveats of the study: The study traced high day-60 TCRbeta diversity in some patients to surviving recipient T cells and thymic progenitors. Reportedly, only several hundred clones from non-depleted graft cells drove alpha-beta T-cell counts at about two months.

Sequences were derived from PBMCs, sampled before TCRalphabeta/CD19-depleted stem cell transplant. The receptor's source is a girl under 10 years old with aplastic anemia, due to receive a stem cell transplant. The V gene is TRBV10-3, the J gene TRBJ1-2; tentatively, D is TRBD1 (5 bases). The CDR3 region is CAISDWGHGYTF. The DNA for the CDR3 is TGTGCCATCAGTGACTGGGGCCATGGCTACACCTTC.